Below are 32 T cell receptor beta chains sequenced from a single sample in a study of T cells expressing NK-cell markers. TCRdb processed the 5' RACE reads again and assigns one entry to each CDR3 protein, with no DNA. Its table records 300,000 to 500,000 distinct CDR3 sequences. Sequences were obtained from blood T cells: a sorted CD56 or NKG2C T cell subset, CD4+ or CD8+ T cells, or bulk PBMC T cells (not recorded which). Receptor source: a woman aged 45-59 years in good health.

This chain uses TRBV7-9 with TRBJ1-1. Germline V gives CDR1 SEHNR, CDR2 FQNEAQ (reference sequence). There are 14 residues in the CDR3. CDR3 region: CASSLSGARTEAFF.

The V and J genes are TRBV10-3 and TRBJ2-5; there is no DNA to check the TCRdb D call of TRBD1. The CDR3 covers 13 residues. In germline, CDR1 is ENHRY, CDR2 SYGVKD. CDR3 amino acids: CATRLGAQETQYF.

V gene TRBV12-3 or TRBV12-4 combines with J gene TRBJ2-1. CDR3 size: 11 residues. The CDR3 loop reads CASRDIGQEFF.

The chain uses TRBV5-1 and TRBJ2-7; TCRdb selects TRBD1, and the lack of DNA leaves this call unchecked. CDR3 length equals 16 residues. Per the germline V gene, CDR1 is SGHRS and CDR2 is YFSETQ. The CDR3 spells CASSGGAGTGFDEQYF.

V gene TRBV29-1 combines with J gene TRBJ1-2; TCRdb's assignment of TRBD1 cannot be checked, as there is no DNA. Germline CDR1 SQVTM, CDR2 ANQGSEA. This CDR3 spans 13 amino acids. CDR3 loop: CSVSRGGIVGYTF.

This sequence joins TRBV12-3 or TRBV12-4 and TRBJ2-2; TCRdb's assignment of TRBD1 cannot be checked, as there is no DNA. The CDR3 sequence is 16 residues long. CDR3 amino acids: CASSRGTGRYTGELFF.

The V and J genes are TRBV7-8 and TRBJ2-7; TCRdb gives TRBD1 as the D gene, but with no DNA this cannot be confirmed. CDR3 size: 17 residues. Germline V gives CDR1 SGHVS, CDR2 FQNEAQ. The CDR3: CASSLVFSRGITYEQYF.

V gene TRBV20-1 combines with J gene TRBJ2-1; TCRdb's D call, TRBD2, is unchecked because there is no DNA. Germline V gives CDR1 DFQATT, CDR2 SNEGSKA (reference sequence). CDR3 length equals 13 residues. CDR3 amino acids: CSAPGLSRNEQFF.

The chain has TRBV5-4 and TRBJ2-1; TCRdb calls TRBD2, which cannot be checked without DNA. The CDR3 is 17 amino acids. CDR1 and CDR2 from the germline V gene are SGHNT and YYREEE (reference sequence). The CDR3 spells CASSFGGLRLGYNEQFF.

V and J are TRBV29-1 and TRBJ2-1; as DNA is missing, the TRBD1 call by TCRdb cannot be tested. CDR1 is SQVTM and CDR2 is ANQGSEA in the germline V gene. There are 13 residues in the CDR3. The CDR3 is CSSRGGVRGEQFF.

The chain recombines TRBV9 with TRBJ2-1; checking the TCRdb D call of TRBD2 is not possible without DNA. The V gene's germline CDR1 is SGDLS and CDR2 YYNGEE. This CDR3 comprises 15 residues. CDR3 in amino acids: CASSATGLTYNEQFF.

The rearrangement joins TRBV23-1 to TRBJ2-7; TCRdb reports TRBD1, a call that lacks DNA to check it against. TRBV23-1 is treated as an ORF (open reading frame) with a function not yet certain. CDR3 size: 13 residues. The CDR3: CASSGATVYEQYF.

The genes are TRBV11-1 and TRBJ2-1; TCRdb selects TRBD2, and the lack of DNA leaves this call unchecked. Germline V CDR1 and CDR2: SGHAT, FQDESV (reference sequence). This CDR3 spans 17 amino acids. The CDR3 here is CASSLWTSGSSYNEQFF.

The V gene is TRBV7-9, the J gene TRBJ2-1; checking the TCRdb D call of TRBD2 is not possible without DNA. This CDR3 is 17 amino acids long. The germline V gene encodes CDR1 SEHNR and CDR2 FQNEAQ (reference sequence). The CDR3 reads CASSSLRTSGIYNEQFF.

This rearrangement joins TRBV5-1 to TRBJ2-3; with no DNA, the TCRdb D assignment of TRBD2 cannot be verified. The CDR3 extends over 15 amino acids. Germline CDR1 reads SGHRS; CDR2 reads YFSETQ. The CDR3: CASSALAGDSDTQYF.

The genes are TRBV6-1 and TRBJ1-4; checking the TCRdb D call of TRBD1 is not possible without DNA. From germline, CDR1 is MNHNS and CDR2 SASEGT. This CDR3 has 14 amino acids. CDR3: CASRGRDRAEKLFF.

V gene TRBV21-1 combines with J gene TRBJ1-1; without DNA, the TCRdb call of TRBD1 cannot be checked. TRBV21-1 is labeled a pseudogene. The CDR3 has 13 residues. This chain's CDR3 is CASSKALQGQAFF.

The chain employs TRBV29-1 and TRBJ2-5. Germline V gives CDR1 SQVTM, CDR2 ANQGSEA. This CDR3 has 13 amino acids. The chain's CDR3 is CSVEGGTEETQYF.

This chain uses TRBV7-9 with TRBJ1-1; lacking DNA, the TRBD1 call made by TCRdb goes unchecked. Per germline, CDR1 SEHNR and CDR2 FQNEAQ (reference sequence). This CDR3 comprises 15 residues. The CDR3 loop is CATQSEGSGNTEAFF.

The chain has TRBV24-1 and TRBJ2-6; there is no DNA to check the TCRdb D call of TRBD1. The CDR3 length is 18 residues. Per the germline V gene, CDR1 is KGHDR and CDR2 is SFDVKD. The CDR3 spells CATSDQKDSYSGANVLTF.

The chain links TRBV20-1 to TRBJ2-1. Germline assignment: CDR1 DFQATT and CDR2 SNEGSKA (reference sequence). CDR3 length: 16 amino acids. This CDR3 is CSAPVAEADDNNEQFF.

The V gene is TRBV29-1, the J gene TRBJ1-5; TCRdb's D call, TRBD1, is unchecked because there is no DNA. CDR1 is SQVTM and CDR2 is ANQGSEA in the germline V gene. The CDR3 runs 13 residues. CDR3 amino acids: CSVESGPYGAQHF.

The CDR3 loop is CSGRAARGETQYF. The chain uses TRBV29-1 and TRBJ2-5; TCRdb indicates TRBD2, and absent DNA this call remains unverified. Germline CDR1 and CDR2: SQVTM and ANQGSEA. The CDR3 covers 13 residues. The variable domain in full, with the rest retrieved from reference TRBV29-1 and TRBJ2-5, is SAVISQKPSRDICQRGTSLTIQCQVDSQVTMMFWYRQQPGQSLTLIATANQGSEATYESGFVIDKFPISRPNLTFSTLTVSNMSPEDSSIYLCSGRAARGETQYFGPGTRLLVL.

The chain uses TRBV10-3 and TRBJ1-4. The V gene's germline CDR1 is ENHRY and CDR2 SYGVKD. The CDR3 length is 13 residues. This CDR3 reads CAIRGRALEKLFF.

This rearrangement joins TRBV5-1 to TRBJ2-1; the D gene TCRdb calls, TRBD2, cannot be checked with no DNA. This CDR3 contains 17 residues. The V gene's germline CDR1 is SGHRS and CDR2 YFSETQ. CDR3 sequence: CASSYTGTSGRYNEQFF. Together with reference TRBV5-1 and TRBJ2-1, the CDR3 gives the full variable domain: KAGVTQTPRYLIKTRGQQVTLSCSPISGHRSVSWYQQTPGQGLQFLFEYFSETQRNKGNFPGRFSGRQFSNSRSEMNVSTLELGDSALYLCASSYTGTSGRYNEQFFGPGTRLTVL.

CDR3 in amino acids: CASSLSHLNTEAFF. The chain links TRBV5-1 to TRBJ1-1. Germline CDR1 is SGHRS and CDR2 is YFSETQ. This CDR3 region has 14 residues.

This sequence joins TRBV5-1 and TRBJ2-1; TCRdb selects TRBD1, and the lack of DNA leaves this call unchecked. This CDR3 has 17 residues. Germline V gene lookup returns CDR1 SGHRS and CDR2 YFSETQ. The CDR3 is CASSPKPTGLDYNEQFF.

The chain is built from TRBV6-1 and TRBJ1-2; lacking DNA, the TRBD1 call made by TCRdb goes unchecked. Looked up from germline, CDR1 is MNHNS and CDR2 is SASEGT. The CDR3 runs 14 residues. Here the CDR3 reads CASSASQGVGGYTF.

J is TRBJ2-3 and V is TRBV7-8. Germline V gives CDR1 SGHVS, CDR2 FQNEAQ. This CDR3 region has 15 residues. The CDR3 protein is CASSLGSGLTDTQYF.

The V and J genes are TRBV7-8 and TRBJ2-7; the D call of TRBD2 rests on TCRdb alone, since no DNA is present to check it. This CDR3 is 16 amino acids long. Germline V gene lookup returns CDR1 SGHVS and CDR2 FQNEAQ. CDR3 protein: CASSLAWREGRYEQYF. Variable domain in full (rest from reference TRBV7-8 and TRBJ2-7): GAGVSQSPRYKVAKRGQDVALRCDPISGHVSLFWYQQALGQGPEFLTYFQNEAQLDKSGLPSDRFFAERPEGSVSTLKIQRTQQEDSAVYLCASSLAWREGRYEQYFGPGTRLTVT.

The chain couples TRBV24-1 to TRBJ2-1; lacking DNA, the TRBD2 call made by TCRdb goes unchecked. CDR1 is KGHDR and CDR2 is SFDVKD in the germline V gene. The length of the CDR3 is 16 residues. CDR3 sequence: CATSEPTSGRANEQFF.

The V call is TRBV5-1, the J call TRBJ2-1; TCRdb's D gene call, TRBD2, goes unchecked for lack of DNA. Per the germline V gene, CDR1 is SGHRS and CDR2 is YFSETQ. The CDR3 extends over 17 amino acids. The CDR3: CASSLALVLAGYNEQFF.